What follows are 8 T cell receptor beta chains derived from one specimen sequenced in a study of human T cells and chemical hapten exposure. The time point is: patch test 3, about 24 weeks after DPC sensitization. Treatment reported: therapeutic diphenylcyclopropenone sensitization with weekly scalp DPC. TCRdb re-called the RACE reads through MiXCR, storing one row per CDR3 protein. The table includes about 120,000 distinct CDR3 sequences, 11% detected once. Sequenced here: whole blood, sampled in connection with sensitization to the hapten diphenylcyclopropenone (DPC). The receptors derive from a woman in her forties or fifties with alopecia areata. Some clones in this sample may be carry-over from other donors' samples.

A few counts support this clonotype. The chain carries TRBV2 and TRBJ1-1; TRBD1 matches at 9 bases. The length of the CDR3 is 12 residues. CDR1 SNHLY and CDR2 FYNNEI come from the germline V gene. The V segment lost 9 bases and the J segment 4 bases; nucleotides outside the gene matches: 3. CDR3 protein: CARGQGGTEAFF. The DNA for the CDR3 is TGTGCCAGGGGACAGGGAGGCACTGAAGCTTTCTTT.

This clonotype showed up many times. The V and J genes are TRBV4-3 and TRBJ2-7; 7 bases are a match to TRBD1. Germline V CDR1 and CDR2: LGHNA, YSLEER. Trimming cost V 3 bases and J 4 bases; bases outside gene matches: 6. The CDR3 extends over 14 amino acids. The chain's CDR3 is CASSQVSGGYEQYF. The CDR3, as DNA: TGCGCCAGCAGCCAGGTCTCAGGGGGTTACGAGCAGTACTTC.

This clonotype has just one count. The chain uses TRBV7-2 and TRBJ2-3, with 10 bases fitting TRBD2. Per germline, CDR1 SGHTA and CDR2 FQGNSA. With V trimmed by 1 base and J by 2 bases, 9 bases remained unmatched. The CDR3 covers 18 residues. CDR3 nucleotide sequence: TGTGCCAGCAGCTTAGTTTCTAGCGGGAGCACGCCCACAGATACGCAGTATTTT. Translating gives CASSLVSSGSTPTDTQYF.

The chain couples TRBV6-6 to TRBJ1-2; D gene ambiguous. The CDR3 covers 15 residues. Trimming took 0 bases from V and 4 from J, leaving 12 bases between them. Germline loops: CDR1 MNHNY, CDR2 SVGAGI (reference sequence). CDR3 amino acids: CASSYSSDASYGYTF. CDR3 DNA sequence: TGTGCCAGCAGTTACTCTTCAGACGCGAGCTATGGCTACACCTTC.

This clonotype was seen a handful of times. V and J are TRBV12-3 or TRBV12-4 and TRBJ2-5, with 7 bases aligning to TRBD1. V was clipped by 4 bases and J by 3 bases; unmatched bases: 2. The CDR3 is 13 residues long. CDR3: CASSWGTEETQYF. The CDR3 DNA reads TGTGCCAGCAGTTGGGGGACAGAAGAGACCCAGTACTTC.

This clonotype was counted at least ten times. The chain recombines TRBV5-1 with TRBJ2-1; 8 positions match TRBD1. The V and J ends lost 0 bases and 2 bases, in that order; junction bases with no gene match: 1. CDR1 SGHRS and CDR2 YFSETQ come from the germline V gene. This CDR3 is 15 amino acids long. DNA of the CDR3: TGCGCCAGCAGCTTGGACAGGGGGGCCTACAATGAGCAGTTCTTC. Translation: CASSLDRGAYNEQFF.

This clonotype was recorded a few times. V gene TRBV27 combines with J gene TRBJ1-5, with TRBD1 identical over 8 bases. This CDR3 is 15 amino acids long. Germline trimming cut 4 bases from V and 2 bases from J; bases unmatched to any gene: 4. From germline, CDR1 is MNHEY and CDR2 SMNVEV (reference sequence). This chain's CDR3 is CASSSRGPGNQPQHF. CDR3 bases: TGTGCCAGCAGTTCCAGGGGGCCGGGCAATCAGCCCCAGCATTTT.

This clonotype occurred a few times. V usage is TRBV6-1 and J usage is TRBJ2-1, with 10 positions matching TRBD2. V lost 0 bases and J lost 4; bases outside the gene matches: 3. CDR3 length equals 16 residues. Per germline, CDR1 MNHNS and CDR2 SASEGT. CDR3 region: CASSEASSGGYNEQFF. The CDR3 DNA sequence: TGTGCCAGCAGTGAAGCGAGTAGCGGGGGGTACAATGAGCAGTTCTTC.